Following are 14 T cell receptor beta chains from one sample sequenced in a study of neurological immune-mediated disorders. TCRdb re-called the 5' RACE reads through MiXCR, storing one row per CDR3 protein. The repertoire consists of about 71,000 distinct CDR3 sequences, with nearly 3.5% occurring once and the leading ten covering about 4%. Sequences were obtained from PBMCs. The receptor set was obtained from a man aged 40-49 years with multiple sclerosis.

Only a few counts were recorded for this clonotype. This could be a read error, since a much larger clone is one nucleotide away. V usage is TRBV20-1 and J usage is TRBJ2-7; D gene ambiguous. This CDR3 spans 15 amino acids. The ends were cut back, 0 bases at V and 5 bases at J, with 17 bases in the middle. Germline V CDR1 and CDR2: DFQATT, SNEGSKA (reference sequence). The CDR3 loop reads CSARDLGIALNEQYF. CDR3 DNA sequence: TGCAGTGCTAGAGACCTGGGAATAGCCTTGAACGAGCAGTACTTC.

This clonotype was detected many times. V gene TRBV4-1 combines with J gene TRBJ1-2; D is unclear. The germline V and J ends were trimmed by 0 bases and 2 bases, with 19 bases remaining between them. CDR1 and CDR2 from the germline V gene are MGHRA and YSYEKL. The CDR3 is made up of 18 amino acids. Here the CDR3 DNA reads TGCGCCAGCAGCCAAGATGCCCCCCTCGGGCAGAACAACTATGGCTACACCTTC. Translation gives CASSQDAPLGQNNYGYTF.

In this sample, this clonotype turned up many times. In DNA form, the CDR3 reads TGTGCCAGCAGTTTCAGCAATGAGCAGTTCTTC. Its translation is CASSFSNEQFF. The rearrangement links TRBV12-3 or TRBV12-4 to TRBJ2-1; no reliable D call. Trimming removed 3 bases at V and 6 bases at J, with 3 bases between. The CDR3 is 11 residues long.

This clonotype was detected many times. The V call is TRBV29-1, the J call TRBJ2-5; no clear D gene. V shed 4 bases and J shed 3 bases, with 9 bases lying between them. CDR3 length: 12 amino acids. Germline-derived CDR1 and CDR2 are SQVTM and ANQGSEA. The chain's CDR3 is CSVAGGKETQYF. The DNA of the CDR3 is TGCAGCGTTGCTGGCGGAAAAGAGACCCAGTACTTC. The full variable domain, completed using reference TRBV29-1 and TRBJ2-5, is SAVISQKPSRDICQRGTSLTIQCQVDSQVTMMFWYRQQPGQSLTLIATANQGSEATYESGFVIDKFPISRPNLTFSTLTVSNMSPEDSSIYLCSVAGGKETQYFGPGTRLLVL.

This clonotype was counted many times. CDR3 protein: CASSLVSGQPQHF. DNA for the CDR3: TGTGCCAGCAGCTTGGTCTCGGGCCAGCCCCAGCATTTT. This sequence joins TRBV5-5 and TRBJ1-5; D is undetermined. This CDR3 has 13 amino acids. V was trimmed by 0 bases and J by 7 bases, leaving 8 bases between them. Germline CDR1 and CDR2: SGHKS and YYEKEE (reference sequence).

This clonotype showed up many times. This sequence joins TRBV18 and TRBJ1-2; TRBD1 is a possible D gene (5 bases). The CDR3 loop spans 13 amino acids. Per germline, CDR1 KGHSH and CDR2 LQKENI. V was clipped by 3 bases and J by 3 bases, with 8 bases between them. The CDR3 sequence is CASSPQGYYGYTF. The CDR3, as DNA: TGTGCCAGCTCACCTCAGGGATACTATGGCTACACCTTC.

This clonotype was seen many times. The chain joins TRBV7-2 to TRBJ2-5, with TRBD2 matching over 13 bases. Trimming removed 4 bases from V and 5 bases from J; junction bases left unmatched: 13. This CDR3 contains 18 residues. CDR1 SGHTA and CDR2 FQGNSA come from the germline V gene. CDR3 in amino acids: CASSSMGPTSGGAETQYF. CDR3 nucleotide sequence: TGTGCCAGCAGCTCGATGGGGCCTACTAGCGGGGGGGCTGAGACCCAGTACTTC.

This clonotype was seen many times. This chain uses TRBV7-8 with TRBJ2-6, with 8 bases identical to TRBD2. This CDR3 has 19 residues. Germline V gene lookup returns CDR1 SGHVS and CDR2 FQNEAQ. The trim removed 8 bases at V and 0 bases at J, leaving 15 bases unmatched. CDR3 amino acids: CASPRTRLAGPSGANVLTF. The CDR3 DNA reads TGTGCCAGCCCCAGGACAAGGCTAGCGGGCCCCTCTGGGGCCAACGTCCTGACTTTC.

In its sample, this clonotype was seen many times. The V and J genes are TRBV7-9 and TRBJ1-6, with unresolved D. CDR1 is SEHNR, CDR2 FQNEAQ, per germline (reference sequence). V was pared by 2 bases and J by 9 bases, with 5 bases between. This CDR3 spans 12 amino acids. CDR3 coding DNA: TGTGCCAGCAGCTTATCGTCTTCACCCCTCCACTTT. It is translated as CASSLSSSPLHF. The full variable domain, its missing parts supplied by reference TRBV7-9 and TRBJ1-6, is DTGVSQNPRHKITKRGQNVTFRCDPISEHNRLYWYRQTLGQGPEFLTYFQNEAQLEKSRLLSDRFSAERPKGSFSTLEIQRTEQGDSAMYLCASSLSSSPLHFGNGTRLTVT.

In this sample, this clonotype turned up many times. This chain connects TRBV3-1 to TRBJ1-4; a possible D gene is TRBD1 (6 bases). Germline loops: CDR1 LGHDT, CDR2 YNNKEL (reference sequence). The CDR3 has 16 residues. Trimming cost V 0 bases and J 8 bases, with 16 bases left between them. In DNA, the CDR3 is TGTGCCAGCAGCCAAGATCTGCCAGGGGAGAGGGAAAAACTGTTTTTT. Amino acid sequence: CASSQDLPGEREKLFF.

This clonotype was recorded at least ten times. The genes are TRBV3-1 and TRBJ2-5; a possible D gene is TRBD2 (6 bases). V was trimmed by 4 bases and J by 2 bases, leaving 8 bases between them. This CDR3 has 13 amino acids. CDR1 is LGHDT and CDR2 is YNNKEL in the germline V gene (reference sequence). CDR3 residues: CASSLGLQETQYF. The DNA of the CDR3 is TGTGCCAGCAGCCTTGGACTACAAGAGACCCAGTACTTC.

This clonotype showed up many times. The gene calls are TRBV20-1 and TRBJ2-1, with 11 bases aligning to TRBD2. V gave up 2 bases and J gave up 3 bases; unmatched junction bases: 0. The CDR3 is 14 amino acids. The germline V gene has CDR1 DFQATT and CDR2 SNEGSKA (reference sequence). The CDR3 sequence is CSARLAGGYNEQFF. CDR3 coding DNA: TGCAGTGCTAGACTAGCGGGGGGCTACAATGAGCAGTTCTTC.

This clonotype was found many times. This chain uses TRBV29-1 with TRBJ2-1; no clear D gene. V was trimmed by 6 bases and J by 0 bases, leaving 12 bases between them. Per the germline V gene, CDR1 is SQVTM and CDR2 is ANQGSEA. This CDR3 is 14 amino acids long. CDR3: CSVHDTRSYNEQFF. The CDR3 nucleotides are TGCAGCGTCCATGACACCCGCTCCTACAATGAGCAGTTCTTC.

This clonotype was counted at least ten times. The DNA for the CDR3 is TGTGCCAGCAGCCCACCCGGGACAGTATCGGCTTCACCCCTCCACTTT. This codes for CASSPPGTVSASPLHF. The chain carries TRBV12-3 or TRBV12-4 and TRBJ1-6, with 7 positions matching TRBD1. V lost 6 bases and J lost 9; bases outside the gene matches: 14. The length of the CDR3 is 16 residues.